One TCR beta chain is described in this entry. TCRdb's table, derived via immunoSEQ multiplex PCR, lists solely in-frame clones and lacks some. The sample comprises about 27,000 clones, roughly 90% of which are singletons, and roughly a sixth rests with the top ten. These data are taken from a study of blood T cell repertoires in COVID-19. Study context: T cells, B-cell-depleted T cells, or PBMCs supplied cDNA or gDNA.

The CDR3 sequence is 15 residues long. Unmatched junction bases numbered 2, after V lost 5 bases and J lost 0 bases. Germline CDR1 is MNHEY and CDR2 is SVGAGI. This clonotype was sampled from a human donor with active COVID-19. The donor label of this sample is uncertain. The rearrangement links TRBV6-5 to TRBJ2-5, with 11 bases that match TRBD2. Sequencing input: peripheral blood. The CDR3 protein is CASSLLAGDQETQYF. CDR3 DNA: TGTGCCAGCAGTCTACTAGCGGGGGACCAAGAGACCCAGTACTTC.